This TCR beta chain was sequenced in a study of T-cell reconstitution after alpha-beta-depleted transplantation in children. General study points: The authors attributed T-cell counts and diversity one year after transplant mostly to newly produced T cells. Expanded graft clones numbering several hundred reportedly gave rise to alpha-beta T cells about two months after transplant.

To note about this clonotype: As yet, its antigen is unknown.

As it was prepared, the TCRbeta library received unique molecular identifiers. TCRdb reanalysed the PCR reads using MiXCR and keeps one entry per CDR3 protein. Of about 300,000 distinct CDR3 sequences in the sample, 10% were seen once. Germline CDR1 reads KGHDR; CDR2 reads SFDVKD. V dropped 8 bases and J dropped 6; count of bases not matched to a gene: 20. The CDR3 has 18 residues. The TCR sequence derives from a boy less than two years old with acute myeloid leukemia, due to receive a stem cell transplant. The chain uses TRBV24-1 and TRBJ2-2, with 7 positions matching TRBD1. Sequencing used PBMCs, obtained before TCRalphabeta/CD19-depleted stem cell transplant. The chain's CDR3 is CATKGNPRQGTRAGELFF. The DNA for the CDR3 is TGTGCCACCAAGGGGAACCCCCGACAGGGAACGAGGGCCGGGGAGCTGTTTTTT.